These 18 T cell receptor beta chains came from one sample sequenced in a study of OX40 agonist ivuxolimab in advanced cancers. Here immunoSEQ multiplex PCR was the method, and the copy in TCRdb shows in-frame clones only, minus some. The repertoire holds roughly 110,000 clones, with about nine tenths as singletons. The sample was CD4+ or CD8+ T cells sorted from blood, taken in a trial of the OX40 agonist ivuxolimab. Receptors originate from an adult with an advanced solid tumor such as melanoma, head and neck, liver or kidney cancer.

This chain uses TRBV15 with TRBJ1-2; D uncertain. V was cut by 0 bases and J by 7 bases, with 15 bases left in between. Germline-derived CDR1 and CDR2 are LNHNV and YYDKDF (reference sequence). The length of the CDR3 is 15 residues. CDR3 protein: CATSRDRARTSGYTF. In DNA, the CDR3 is TGTGCCACCAGCAGAGATCGGGCCAGGACTAGTGGCTACACCTTC.

The genes are TRBV29-1 and TRBJ1-6; 7 bases are shared with TRBD1. The CDR3 is made up of 14 amino acids. V was pared by 4 bases and J by 7 bases, with 7 bases of the junction left unmatched. Germline V gene sequence: CDR1 SQVTM, CDR2 ANQGSEA. In DNA, the CDR3 is TGCAGCGTTGGGTCCGGACAGGCGAATTCACCCCTCCACTTT. Its translation is CSVGSGQANSPLHF.

V and J are TRBV7-2 and TRBJ1-6; D remains unclear. The CDR3 sequence is 15 residues long. Trimming stripped 4 bases from V and 10 bases from J, with 17 bases between. The V gene's germline CDR1 is SGHTA and CDR2 FQGNSA. CDR3 sequence reads: CASSSPTERASPLHF. Here the CDR3 DNA reads TGTGCCAGCAGCTCCCCGACCGAACGAGCATCACCCCTCCACTTT. The full variable domain, rest sourced from reference TRBV7-2 and TRBJ1-6, is GAGVSQSPSNKVTEKGKDVELRCDPISGHTALYWYRQSLGQGLEFLIYFQGNSAPDKSGLPSDRFSAERTGGSVSTLTIQRTQQEDSAVYLCASSSPTERASPLHFGNGTRLTVT.

The chain joins TRBV6-5 to TRBJ1-3; possibly TRBD1 for D (5 bases). Germline-derived CDR1 and CDR2 are MNHEY and SVGAGI. The CDR3 contains 15 residues. V gave up 6 bases and J gave up 1 base, with 13 bases separating them. DNA of the CDR3: TGTGCCAGCAGGGGGGGAGTACCTTCTGGAAACACCATATATTTT. Its protein is CASRGGVPSGNTIYF.

The rearrangement uses TRBV10-1 and TRBJ2-5; D remains unclear. The V end lost 3 bases, the J end lost 5 bases, and 25 bases lay between the germline ends. CDR1 WNHNN and CDR2 SYGVQD come from the germline V gene (reference sequence). The CDR3 length is 18 residues. The CDR3 sequence: CASSDLRMKTAPLETQYF. Here the CDR3 DNA reads TGCGCCAGCAGTGATCTTCGTATGAAAACAGCCCCCTTGGAGACCCAGTACTTC.

The chain carries TRBV4-1 and TRBJ2-7; D tentatively fits TRBD1 or TRBD2 (5 bases each). Germline V gene data show CDR1 as MGHRA and CDR2 as YSYEKL. CDR3 size: 16 residues. V lost 0 bases and J 9 bases, leaving 21 bases between the germline ends. CDR3 sequence reads: CASSQDDSRTGPGQYF. The CDR3 DNA is TGCGCCAGCAGCCAAGATGACTCCAGGACGGGGCCGGGGCAGTACTTC.

The chain combines TRBV28 with TRBJ1-3; D remains unclear. Germline V gene data show CDR1 as MDHEN and CDR2 as SYDVKM. This CDR3 has 16 residues. The V end lost 5 bases, the J end lost 0 bases, and 14 bases lay between the germline ends. The CDR3 here is CASSGGGKSSGNTIYF. The CDR3 nucleotides read TGTGCCAGCAGTGGCGGTGGAAAGAGCTCTGGAAACACCATATATTTT.

This sequence joins TRBV11-2 and TRBJ2-1; 10 positions match TRBD1. Trimming at V came to 5 bases and at J to 6 bases, leaving 7 bases not matched to a gene. CDR1 SGHAT and CDR2 FQNNGV come from the germline V gene. The length of the CDR3 is 15 residues. The CDR3 nucleotides read TGTGCCAGCAGCGGCGGGACAGGGGTGATCAATGAGCAGTTCTTC. It yields the protein CASSGGTGVINEQFF.

Only one count was recorded for this clone. The gene calls are TRBV18 and TRBJ1-2; TRBD1 is a possible D gene (5 bases). Trimming shortened V by 2 bases and J by 4 bases, and 11 bases separated the two germline ends. Per the germline V gene, CDR1 is KGHSH and CDR2 is LQKENI. The CDR3 consists of 14 residues. The CDR3 region has the DNA TGTGCCAGCTCACCAAAACAGGTTGGCTATGGCTACACCTTC. Encoded protein: CASSPKQVGYGYTF.

The chain uses TRBV9 and TRBJ1-2; TRBD1 is a possible D gene (5 bases). This CDR3 contains 16 residues. The ends were cut back, 1 base at V and 4 bases at J, with 17 bases in the middle. Germline CDR1 and CDR2: SGDLS and YYNGEE. The CDR3 here is CASSVQPGQALYGYTF. CDR3 in DNA: TGTGCCAGCAGCGTACAACCCGGACAAGCGCTCTATGGCTACACCTTC.

The chain links TRBV27 to TRBJ2-7; weak D call: TRBD1 (6 bases). Germline CDR1 and CDR2: MNHEY and SMNVEV (reference sequence). The V end lost 2 bases, the J end lost 0 bases, and 17 bases lay between the germline ends. This CDR3 has 17 residues. This chain's CDR3 is CASSLGYQGSSSYEQYF. In DNA form, the CDR3 reads TGTGCCAGCAGTTTAGGGTATCAGGGGTCCAGCTCCTACGAGCAGTACTTC.

This clone has just one count. The chain links TRBV4-3 to TRBJ2-5; the match to TRBD1 covers 7 bases. The J segment lost 4 bases and the V segment lost 5 bases, leaving 10 bases of the junction unmatched. CDR1 is LGHNA and CDR2 is YSLEER in the germline V gene. The CDR3 contains 15 residues. This CDR3 is CASSTQQGTIETQYF. CDR3 coding DNA: TGCGCCAGCAGCACCCAACAGGGGACAATAGAGACCCAGTACTTC.

The rearrangement uses TRBV7-2 and TRBJ1-2, with TRBD1 matching over 7 bases. The CDR3 is 14 amino acids. V shed 0 bases, J shed 5 bases, and the junction held 3 bases outside the gene matches. Per germline, CDR1 SGHTA and CDR2 FQGNSA. The CDR3 spells CASSLAGGAYGYTF. Written as DNA, the CDR3 is TGTGCCAGCAGCTTAGCAGGGGGCGCGTATGGCTACACCTTC.

The rearrangement links TRBV6-1 to TRBJ1-2; no clear D. This CDR3 comprises 13 residues. V was trimmed by 6 bases and J by 4 bases, leaving 12 bases between them. Germline-derived CDR1 and CDR2 are MNHNS and SASEGT. CDR3 DNA sequence: TGTGCCAGCAGCGGGGTCCTCACCTATGGCTACACCTTC. It codes for CASSGVLTYGYTF.

V and J are TRBV30 and TRBJ1-6; 9 bases align to TRBD1. CDR1 and CDR2 (germline): GTSNPN, SVGIG (reference sequence). Unmatched junction bases numbered 10, after V lost 8 bases and J lost 11 bases. This CDR3 spans 13 amino acids. Here the CDR3 DNA reads TGTGCCACTTCTGGGACAGGGTTTCCACCCCTCCACTTT. This translates into CATSGTGFPPLHF.

The V and J genes are TRBV19 and TRBJ2-5; D might be TRBD2 (6 bases). V gave up 3 bases and J gave up 7 bases, with 15 bases separating them. This CDR3 has 14 amino acids. The germline V gene encodes CDR1 LNHDA and CDR2 SQIVND (reference sequence). Here the CDR3 reads CASSIGGAAGTQYF. Here the CDR3 DNA reads TGTGCCAGTAGTATTGGAGGGGCGGCGGGGACCCAGTACTTC.

The genes are TRBV5-4 and TRBJ1-2; perhaps TRBD1 as D (5 bases). Trimming took off 4 bases at V and 0 bases at J, with 13 bases between the two ends. The germline V gene has CDR1 SGHNT and CDR2 YYREEE (reference sequence). This CDR3 has 15 residues. CDR3 protein: CASSRPGGPNYGYTF. As DNA, the CDR3 is TGTGCCAGCAGCCGCCCGGGGGGACCTAACTATGGCTACACCTTC.

V and J are TRBV30 and TRBJ2-3, with D unclear. Deletions cut 7 bases from V and 2 bases from J, with 16 bases between. The V gene's germline CDR1 is GTSNPN and CDR2 SVGIG (reference sequence). The CDR3 length is 14 residues. CDR3 sequence reads: CAYQKGQATDTQYF. The CDR3, as DNA: TGTGCCTACCAAAAAGGGCAGGCCACAGATACGCAGTATTTT.